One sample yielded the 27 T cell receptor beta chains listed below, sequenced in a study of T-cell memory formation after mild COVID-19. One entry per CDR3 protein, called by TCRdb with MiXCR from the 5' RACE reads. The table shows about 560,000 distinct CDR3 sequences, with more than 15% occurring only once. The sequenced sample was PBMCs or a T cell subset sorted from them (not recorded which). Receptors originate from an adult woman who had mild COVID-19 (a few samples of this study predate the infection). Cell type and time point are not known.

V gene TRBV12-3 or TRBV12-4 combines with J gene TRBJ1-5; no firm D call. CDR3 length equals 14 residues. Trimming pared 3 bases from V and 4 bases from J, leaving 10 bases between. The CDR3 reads CASSFTQTNQPQHF. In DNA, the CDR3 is TGTGCCAGCAGTTTTACACAGACTAATCAGCCCCAGCATTTT.

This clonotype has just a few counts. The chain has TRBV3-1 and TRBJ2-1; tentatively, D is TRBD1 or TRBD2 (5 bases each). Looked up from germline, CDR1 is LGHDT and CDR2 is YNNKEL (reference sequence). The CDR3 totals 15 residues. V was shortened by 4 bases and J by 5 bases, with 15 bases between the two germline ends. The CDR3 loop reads CASSLWDHANNEQFF. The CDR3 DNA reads TGTGCCAGCAGCCTTTGGGACCACGCAAACAATGAGCAGTTCTTC.

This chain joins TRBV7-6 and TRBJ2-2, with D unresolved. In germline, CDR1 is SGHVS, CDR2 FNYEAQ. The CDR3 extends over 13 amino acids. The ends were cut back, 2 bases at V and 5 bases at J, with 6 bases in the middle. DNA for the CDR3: TGTGCCAGCAGCTTAATCAGAACCGGGGAGCTGTTTTTT. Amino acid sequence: CASSLIRTGELFF.

This CDR3 is CASSSSQDSRYEQYF. CDR3 bases: TGTGCCAGCTCGTCCTCCCAGGATTCCCGCTACGAGCAGTACTTC. The chain is built from TRBV18 and TRBJ2-7; the D is unclear. This CDR3 contains 15 residues. The germline gives CDR1 KGHSH, CDR2 LQKENI. The V and J ends lost 6 bases and 3 bases respectively, with 18 bases between them. The whole variable domain, remainder taken from reference TRBV18 and TRBJ2-7, is NAGVMQNPRHLVRRRGQEARLRCSPMKGHSHVYWYRQLPEEGLKFMVYLQKENIIDESGMPKERFSAEFPKEGPSILRIQQVVRGDSAAYFCASSSSQDSRYEQYFGPGTRLTVT.

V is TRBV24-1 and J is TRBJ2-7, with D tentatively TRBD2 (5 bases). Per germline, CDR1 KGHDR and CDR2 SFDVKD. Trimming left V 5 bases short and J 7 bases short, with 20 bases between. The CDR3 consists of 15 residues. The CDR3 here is CATSAKTGIRGEQYF. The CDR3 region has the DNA TGTGCCACCAGTGCCAAAACCGGGATCAGAGGGGAGCAGTACTTC.

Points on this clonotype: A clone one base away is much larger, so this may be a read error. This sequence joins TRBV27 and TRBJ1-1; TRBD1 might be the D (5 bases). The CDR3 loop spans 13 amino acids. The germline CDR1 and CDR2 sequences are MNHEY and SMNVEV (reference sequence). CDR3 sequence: CASSFRARTEALF. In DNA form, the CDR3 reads TGTGCCAGCAGTTTCAGGGCTAGGACTGAAGCTTTATTT.

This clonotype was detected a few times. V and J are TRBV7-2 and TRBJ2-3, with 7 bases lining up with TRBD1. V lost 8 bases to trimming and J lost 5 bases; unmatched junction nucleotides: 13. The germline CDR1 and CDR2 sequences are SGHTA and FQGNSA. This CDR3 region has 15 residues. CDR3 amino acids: CASGRGSWYGDTQYF. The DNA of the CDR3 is TGTGCCAGCGGCAGGGGGTCTTGGTACGGAGATACGCAGTATTTT.

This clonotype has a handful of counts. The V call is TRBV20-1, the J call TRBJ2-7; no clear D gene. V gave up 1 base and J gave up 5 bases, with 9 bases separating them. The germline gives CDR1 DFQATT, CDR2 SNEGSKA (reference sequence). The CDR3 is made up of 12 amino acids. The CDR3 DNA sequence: TGCAGTGCTAGAGGTGGGCGGCACGAGCAGTACTTC. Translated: CSARGGRHEQYF.

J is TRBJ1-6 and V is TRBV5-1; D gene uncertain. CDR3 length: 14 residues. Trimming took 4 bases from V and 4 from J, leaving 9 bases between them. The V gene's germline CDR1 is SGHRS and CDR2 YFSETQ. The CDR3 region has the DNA TGCGCCAGCAGCCAGGACGGGTATAATTCACCCCTCCACTTT. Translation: CASSQDGYNSPLHF.

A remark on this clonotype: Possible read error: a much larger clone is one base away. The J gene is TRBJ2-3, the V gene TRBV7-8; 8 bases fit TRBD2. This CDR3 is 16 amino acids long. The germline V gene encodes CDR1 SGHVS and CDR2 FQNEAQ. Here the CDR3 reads CDSTELREARPDTQYF. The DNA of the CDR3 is TGTGACAGCACAGAATTGCGGGAGGCCCGCCCAGATACGCAGTATTTT.

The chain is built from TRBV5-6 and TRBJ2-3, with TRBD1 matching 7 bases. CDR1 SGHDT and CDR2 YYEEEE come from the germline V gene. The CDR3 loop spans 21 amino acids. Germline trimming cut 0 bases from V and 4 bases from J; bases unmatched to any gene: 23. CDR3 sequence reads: CASSLALSTGYLGVGADTQYF. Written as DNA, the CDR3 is TGTGCCAGCAGCTTGGCGTTATCGACAGGGTATTTGGGGGTAGGAGCAGATACGCAGTATTTT. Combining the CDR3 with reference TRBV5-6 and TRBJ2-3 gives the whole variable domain DAGVTQSPTHLIKTRGQQVTLRCSPKSGHDTVSWYQQALGQGPQFIFQYYEEEERQRGNFPDRFSGHQFPNYSSELNVNALLLGDSALYLCASSLALSTGYLGVGADTQYFGPGTRLTVL.

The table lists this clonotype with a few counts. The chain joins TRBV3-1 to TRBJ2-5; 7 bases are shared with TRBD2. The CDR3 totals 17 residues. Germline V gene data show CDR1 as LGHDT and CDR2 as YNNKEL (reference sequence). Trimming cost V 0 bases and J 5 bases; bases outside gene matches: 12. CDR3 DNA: TGTGCCAGCAGCCAAGATGCGGTGAGGACTAGATGGGAGACCCAGTACTTC. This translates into CASSQDAVRTRWETQYF.

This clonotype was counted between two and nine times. CDR3: CASSSWGLNTEAFF. The CDR3, as DNA: TGTGCCAGCAGCTCGTGGGGGTTGAACACTGAAGCTTTCTTT. The chain has TRBV7-9 and TRBJ1-1; possible D gene TRBD1, 5 bases. Germline CDR1 SEHNR, CDR2 FQNEAQ (reference sequence). The CDR3 contains 14 residues. V lost 4 bases to trimming and J lost 0 bases, with 9 bases between them. Looking up the rest from reference TRBV7-9 and TRBJ1-1 gives the full variable domain: DTGVSQNPRHKITKRGQNVTFRCDPISEHNRLYWYRQTLGQGPEFLTYFQNEAQLEKSRLLSDRFSAERPKGSFSTLEIQRTEQGDSAMYLCASSSWGLNTEAFFGQGTRLTVV.

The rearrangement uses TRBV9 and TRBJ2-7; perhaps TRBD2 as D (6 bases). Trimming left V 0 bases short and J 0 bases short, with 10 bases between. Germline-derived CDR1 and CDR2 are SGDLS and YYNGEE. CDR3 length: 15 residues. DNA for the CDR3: TGTGCCAGCAGCGTAGACGCGGGGACCTCCTACGAGCAGTACTTC. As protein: CASSVDAGTSYEQYF.

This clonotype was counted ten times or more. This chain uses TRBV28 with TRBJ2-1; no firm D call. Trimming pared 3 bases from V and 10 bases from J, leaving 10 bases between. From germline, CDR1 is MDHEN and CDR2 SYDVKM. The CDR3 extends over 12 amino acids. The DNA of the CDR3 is TGTGCCAGCAGTTTCTTAACGTTCGAGCAGTTCTTC. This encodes CASSFLTFEQFF.

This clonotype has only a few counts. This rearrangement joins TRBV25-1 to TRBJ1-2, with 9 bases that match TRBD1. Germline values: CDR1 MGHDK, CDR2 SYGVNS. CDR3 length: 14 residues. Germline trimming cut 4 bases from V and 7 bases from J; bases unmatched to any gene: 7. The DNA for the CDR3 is TGTGCCAGCAGTGCGGGACAGGGTGTTCGTGGCTACACCTTC. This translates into CASSAGQGVRGYTF.

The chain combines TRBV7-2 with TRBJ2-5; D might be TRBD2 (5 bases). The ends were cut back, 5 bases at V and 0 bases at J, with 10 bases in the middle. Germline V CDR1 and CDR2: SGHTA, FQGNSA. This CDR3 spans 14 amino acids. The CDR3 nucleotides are TGTGCCAGCAGCACCCGACTAAACCAAGAGACCCAGTACTTC. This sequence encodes CASSTRLNQETQYF.

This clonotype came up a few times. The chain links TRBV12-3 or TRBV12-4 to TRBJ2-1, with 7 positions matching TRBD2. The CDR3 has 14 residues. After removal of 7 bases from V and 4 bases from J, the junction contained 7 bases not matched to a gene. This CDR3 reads CASTISGIYNEQFF. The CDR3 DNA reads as TGTGCCAGCACCATCAGCGGGATTTACAATGAGCAGTTCTTC.

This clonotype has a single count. As DNA, the CDR3 is TGTGCCAGCAGCTCTTCGTCCTTCTTGAACACTGAAGCTTTCTTT. Encoded protein: CASSSSSFLNTEAFF. This chain links TRBV5-6 with TRBJ1-1; D is undetermined. The germline V and J ends were trimmed by 3 bases and 0 bases, with 12 bases remaining between them. The germline CDR1 and CDR2 sequences are SGHDT and YYEEEE. CDR3 length equals 15 residues.

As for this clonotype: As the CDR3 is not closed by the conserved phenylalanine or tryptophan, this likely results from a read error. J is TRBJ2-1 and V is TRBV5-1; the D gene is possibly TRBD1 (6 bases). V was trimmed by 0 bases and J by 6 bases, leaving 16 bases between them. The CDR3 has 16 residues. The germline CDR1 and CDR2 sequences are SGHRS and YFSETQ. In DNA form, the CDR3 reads TGCGCCAGCAGCTTGGCCGGGGCAGGGGATGGCAATGAGCAGTTCGTC. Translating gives CASSLAGAGDGNEQFV.

The CDR3 DNA follows: TGTGCCAGCAGTTACCTTGACAGGGCGGAGACCCAGTACTTC. As protein: CASSYLDRAETQYF. The chain has TRBV6-5 and TRBJ2-5; 7 positions agree with TRBD1. Trimming took 2 bases from V and 5 from J; bases not matched to a gene: 5. Germline loops: CDR1 MNHEY, CDR2 SVGAGI. The CDR3 runs 14 residues.

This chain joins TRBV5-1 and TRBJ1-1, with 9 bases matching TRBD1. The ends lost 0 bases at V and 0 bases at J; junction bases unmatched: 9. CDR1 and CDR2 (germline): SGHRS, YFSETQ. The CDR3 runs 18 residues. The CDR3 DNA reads TGCGCCAGCAGCTTGGCCGGGACAGGGAGTATAATGAACACTGAAGCTTTCTTT. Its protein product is CASSLAGTGSIMNTEAFF.

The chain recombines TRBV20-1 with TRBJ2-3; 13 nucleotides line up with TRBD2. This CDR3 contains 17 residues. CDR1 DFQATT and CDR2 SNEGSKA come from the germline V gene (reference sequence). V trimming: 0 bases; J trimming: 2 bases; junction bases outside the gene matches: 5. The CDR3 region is CSARETGTSGITDTQYF. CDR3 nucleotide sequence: TGCAGTGCTAGAGAGACCGGGACTAGCGGGATCACAGATACGCAGTATTTT.

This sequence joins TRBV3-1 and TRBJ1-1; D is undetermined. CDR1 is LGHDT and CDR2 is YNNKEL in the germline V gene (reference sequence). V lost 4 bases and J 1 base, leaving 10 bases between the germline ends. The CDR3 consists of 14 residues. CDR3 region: CASSLYERNTEAFF. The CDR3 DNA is TGTGCCAGCAGCCTATATGAGAGGAACACTGAAGCTTTCTTT.

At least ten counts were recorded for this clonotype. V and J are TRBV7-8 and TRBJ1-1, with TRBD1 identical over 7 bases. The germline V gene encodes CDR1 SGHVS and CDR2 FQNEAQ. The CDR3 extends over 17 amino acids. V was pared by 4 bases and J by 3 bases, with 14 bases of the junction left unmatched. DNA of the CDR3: TGTGCCAGCAGCTCATCTTTACAGGGGAGGGCGGACACTGAAGCTTTCTTT. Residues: CASSSSLQGRADTEAFF.

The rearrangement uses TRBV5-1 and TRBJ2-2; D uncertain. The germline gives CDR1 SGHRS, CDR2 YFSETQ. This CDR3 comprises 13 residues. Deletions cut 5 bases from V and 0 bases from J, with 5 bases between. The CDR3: CASRASNTGELFF. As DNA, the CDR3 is TGCGCCAGCAGGGCCTCGAACACCGGGGAGCTGTTTTTT.

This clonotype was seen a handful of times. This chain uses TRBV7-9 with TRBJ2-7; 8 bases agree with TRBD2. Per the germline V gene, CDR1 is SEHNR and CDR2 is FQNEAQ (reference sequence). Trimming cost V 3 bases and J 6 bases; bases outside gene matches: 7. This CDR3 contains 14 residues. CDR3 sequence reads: CASSFAGGLGEQYF. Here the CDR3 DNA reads TGTGCCAGCAGCTTCGCGGGAGGTCTGGGCGAGCAGTACTTC.